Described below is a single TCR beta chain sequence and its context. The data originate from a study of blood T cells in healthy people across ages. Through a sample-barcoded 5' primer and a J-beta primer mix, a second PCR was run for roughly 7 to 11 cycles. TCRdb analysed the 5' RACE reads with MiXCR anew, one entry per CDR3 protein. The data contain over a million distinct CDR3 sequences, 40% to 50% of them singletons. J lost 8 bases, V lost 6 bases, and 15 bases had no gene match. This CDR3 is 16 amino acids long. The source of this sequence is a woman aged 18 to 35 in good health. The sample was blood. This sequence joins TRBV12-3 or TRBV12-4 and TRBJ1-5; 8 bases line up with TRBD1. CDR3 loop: CASRGETGAGGKPQHF. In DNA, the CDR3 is TGTGCCAGCAGGGGAGAGACAGGGGCCGGAGGGAAGCCCCAGCATTTT.